These T cell receptor beta chains were read from a single sample in a study of T cell repertoires in cytomegalovirus infection. TCRdb re-analysed the reads in MiXCR, keeping a single row per CDR3 protein. The data hold approximately 770,000 distinct CDR3 sequences, with 25% to 35% observed a single time. The antigens of these receptors remain unknown. Sequenced here: cultured CD8+ T cells from PBMCs, sampled from culture after CMV antigen stimulation. These receptors all come from a human donor in good health (CMV status not recorded). Some clones in this sample may be carry-over from other donors' samples. Each CDR3 is given with its conserved first and last residue. A D gene is named only where the DNA matches it firmly. Not all rows give a size; the values are once, few, many and, for expanded clones, a class.

>TRBV4-1|TRBJ2-2|-|-
TGCGCCAGCAGCCAAGAGCAGCCGGCCGGGGAGCTGTTTTTT
CASSQEQPAGELFF
>TRBV6-5|TRBJ1-5|-|few
TGTGCCAGCGGCAGCTACAGCAATCAGCCCCAGCATTTT
CASGSYSNQPQHF
>TRBV7-9|TRBJ2-2|TRBD2|-
TGTGCCAGCAGCTTAGGAGGTGCGGCGGGGGGGCCTGCCGGGGAGCTGTTTTTT
CASSLGGAAGGPAGELFF
>TRBV11-2|TRBJ1-1|-|-
TGTGCCAGCAGTTTACGCTTAGACAGGGAAGCTTTCTTT
CASSLRLDREAFF
>TRBV10-3|TRBJ1-1|-|few
TGTGCCATCAGTGAGTCGAACGGAGAAGCTTTCTTT
CAISESNGEAFF
>TRBV6-5|TRBJ1-1|-|few
TGTGCCAGCTCACCAGGGTGGGGCACTGAAGCTTTCTTT
CASSPGWGTEAFF
>TRBV4-1|TRBJ1-3|-|few
TGCGCCAGCAGCCAAGATGCGGGAACTGGAAACACCATATATTTT
CASSQDAGTGNTIYF
>TRBV7-9|TRBJ1-2|-|few
TGTGCCAGCGAAGAGAACTATGGCTACACCTTC
CASEENYGYTF
>TRBV6-4|TRBJ1-1|-|many
TGTGCCAGCAGTGACTCGTCAGATACCATGAACACTGAAGCTTTCTTT
CASSDSSDTMNTEAFF
>TRBV20-1|TRBJ1-5|TRBD1|-
TGCAGTGCTAGAGCTAGGGGGACAGGGGCTGGCCAGCCCCAGCATTTT
CSARARGTGAGQPQHF
>TRBV7-8|TRBJ1-6|TRBD1|few
TGTGCCAGCAGCCCGGGACAGGGAGGAAGCTCACCCCTCCACTTT
CASSPGQGGSSPLHF
>TRBV28|TRBJ2-5|-|few
TGTGCCAGCAGTCTAAGGGGGTTCCCAGAGACCCAGTACTTC
CASSLRGFPETQYF
>TRBV11-1|TRBJ2-1|TRBD2|-
TGTGCCAGCAGCTTAGTCTGGGGGACTAGCGTTGGTGAGCAGTTCTTC
CASSLVWGTSVGEQFF
>TRBV7-6|TRBJ1-3|-|few
TGTGCCAGCAGCCCAGGGATTGTTGGGAACACCATATATTTT
CASSPGIVGNTIYF
>TRBV7-9|TRBJ2-3|-|-
TGTGCCAGCTGGGGTGAAGGGATGGGGCCCGGAGGTACGCAGTATTTT
CASWGEGMGPGGTQYF